These T cell receptor beta chains were read from a single sample in a study of cytomegalovirus exposure and HLA in healthy donors. Assay used: immunoSEQ multiplex PCR; TCRdb lists only in-frame clones, some missing. In the table there are about 140,000 clones, 75% to 85% of which are singletons. Sequencing was done on a sample of PBMCs. All receptors come from a man in his fifties in good health and CMV-seronegative. The CDR3 runs from the conserved cysteine through the conserved F or W. D genes are given only for firm matches. Not every row has a clone size; where given, it reads once, few, many or a size class.

TRBV6-1,few,TRBJ1-1,NA,TGTGCCAGCAGTGAGCGGTCCCCTGAAGCTTTCTTT,CASSERSPEAFF
TRBV2,NA,TRBJ2-5,TRBD2,TGTGCCAGCAAAGGCCCGACTAGCGGGGCTCAAGAGACCCAGTACTTC,CASKGPTSGAQETQYF
TRBV11-2,NA,TRBJ2-2,TRBD2,TGTGCCAGCAGCATATCTACTAGCGGGAATACCGGGGAGCTGTTTTTT,CASSISTSGNTGELFF
TRBV19,NA,TRBJ2-1,TRBD2,TGTGCCAGTAGTATGGGGTCTAGCGGGGGAAATGAGCAGTTCTTC,CASSMGSSGGNEQFF
TRBV6-1,once,TRBJ2-2,NA,TGTGCCAGCAGTGGCGGGACAGCGAACACCGGGGAGCTGTTTTTT,CASSGGTANTGELFF
TRBV5-6,NA,TRBJ2-7,TRBD2,TGTGCCAGCAGCTTGGGGGGGGGATCCGTGTACGAGCAGTACTTC,CASSLGGGSVYEQYF
TRBV6-5,NA,TRBJ1-2,NA,TGTGCCAGCAGTTACAGGGCAGGGGCCTATGGCTACACCTTC,CASSYRAGAYGYTF
TRBV19,NA,TRBJ1-1,TRBD1,TGTGCCAGTAGTACCCTTCCTCCGACAGGGGGCGCGACCGCTTTCTTT,CASSTLPPTGGATAFF
TRBV19,NA,TRBJ2-5,TRBD1,TGTGCCAGTAGGGACACCGGGACAGGGTTAGAGACCCAGTACTTC,CASRDTGTGLETQYF
TRBV6-5,few,TRBJ1-1,TRBD1,TGTGCCAGCCTCCCGCGGACAGGGATTGGTGAAGCTTTCTTT,CASLPRTGIGEAFF
TRBV4-1,NA,TRBJ2-7,NA,TGCGCCAGCAGCCAAGGAGGGTCCCTTCTCTACGAGCAGTACTTC,CASSQGGSLLYEQYF